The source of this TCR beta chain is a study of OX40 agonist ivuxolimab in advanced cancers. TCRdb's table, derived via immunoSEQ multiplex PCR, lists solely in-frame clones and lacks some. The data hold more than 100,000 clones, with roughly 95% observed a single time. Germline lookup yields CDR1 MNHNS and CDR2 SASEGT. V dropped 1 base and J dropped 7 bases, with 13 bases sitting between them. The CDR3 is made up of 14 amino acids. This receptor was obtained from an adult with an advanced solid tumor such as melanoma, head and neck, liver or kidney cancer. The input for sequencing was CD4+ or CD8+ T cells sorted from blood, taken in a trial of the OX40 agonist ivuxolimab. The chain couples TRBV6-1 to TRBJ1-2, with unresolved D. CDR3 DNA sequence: TGTGCCAGCAGTGAAGGGAATCCGCGCTTTGGCTACACCTTC. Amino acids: CASSEGNPRFGYTF.